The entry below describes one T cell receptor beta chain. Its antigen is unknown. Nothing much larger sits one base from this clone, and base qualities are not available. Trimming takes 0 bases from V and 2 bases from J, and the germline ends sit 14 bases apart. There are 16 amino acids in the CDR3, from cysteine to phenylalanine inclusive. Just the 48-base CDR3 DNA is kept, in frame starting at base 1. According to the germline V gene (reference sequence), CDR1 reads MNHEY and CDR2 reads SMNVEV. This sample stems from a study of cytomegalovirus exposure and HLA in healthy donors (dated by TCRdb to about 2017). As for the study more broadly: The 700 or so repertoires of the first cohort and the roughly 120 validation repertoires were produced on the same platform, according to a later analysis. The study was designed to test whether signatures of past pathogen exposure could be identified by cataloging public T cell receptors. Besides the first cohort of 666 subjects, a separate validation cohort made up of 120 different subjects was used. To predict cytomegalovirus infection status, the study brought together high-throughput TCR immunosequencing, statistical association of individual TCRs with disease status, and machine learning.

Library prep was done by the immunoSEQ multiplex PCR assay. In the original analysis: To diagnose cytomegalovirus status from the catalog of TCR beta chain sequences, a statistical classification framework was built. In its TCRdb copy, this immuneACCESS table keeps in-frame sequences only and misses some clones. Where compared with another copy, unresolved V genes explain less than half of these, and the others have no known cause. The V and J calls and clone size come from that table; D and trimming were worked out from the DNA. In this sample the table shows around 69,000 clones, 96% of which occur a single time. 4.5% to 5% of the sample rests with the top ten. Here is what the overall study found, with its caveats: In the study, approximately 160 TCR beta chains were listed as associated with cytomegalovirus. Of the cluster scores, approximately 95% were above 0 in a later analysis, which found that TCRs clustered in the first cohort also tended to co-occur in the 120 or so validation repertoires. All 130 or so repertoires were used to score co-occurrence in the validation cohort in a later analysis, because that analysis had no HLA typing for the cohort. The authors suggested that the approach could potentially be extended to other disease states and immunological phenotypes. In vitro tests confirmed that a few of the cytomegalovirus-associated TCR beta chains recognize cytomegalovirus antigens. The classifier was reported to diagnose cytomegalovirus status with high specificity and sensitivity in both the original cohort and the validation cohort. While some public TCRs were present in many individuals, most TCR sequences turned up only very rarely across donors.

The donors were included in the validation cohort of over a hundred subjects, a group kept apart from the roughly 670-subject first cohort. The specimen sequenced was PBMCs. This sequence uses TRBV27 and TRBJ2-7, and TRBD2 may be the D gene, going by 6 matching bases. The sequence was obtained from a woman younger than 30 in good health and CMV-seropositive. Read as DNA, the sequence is TGTGCCAGCAGTTTATCGAGAGGAGGGCTCCCCTACGAGCAGTACTTC. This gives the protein CASSLSRGGLPYEQYF.